This TCR beta chain derives from a study of identical twins (TCRdb year 2016). Notes on the research overall: To test whether fetal clonotypes persist, this study deep-sequenced TCR alpha and beta repertoires from monozygotic twins, from unrelated adults of various ages, and from cord blood. Replicate twin experiments were performed at different times using different library preparation protocols to rule out contamination.

All donors were healthy Caucasians. Three pairs of female monozygotic twins, all aged roughly 18 to 29 years, made up the twin cohort. Peripheral blood mononuclear cells were the source from which RNA for the TCR libraries was isolated. Broad study findings and their caveats: Because the same donors could not be followed over many years, the conclusions depended on cross-sectional statistical analysis. Invariant T cells such as MAIT and iNKT could partly confound zero-insertion analyses, though diverse VJ usage argued against this for most clonotypes. Compared with coincidental sharing between unrelated individuals, out-of-frame TCR alpha sequences shared between twins showed an excess of sequences with low generation probability. Abundant cord blood beta clonotypes had fewer insertions, young adult naive repertoires showed a similar but weaker trend, and memory repertoires showed no such trend. A weaker excess of twin sharing was found in beta out-of-frame sequences because the signal-to-noise ratio was lowered by fewer shared sequences. Out-of-frame TCR alpha sharing in monozygotic twins was systematically underestimated by recombination models, whereas sharing between unrelated individuals was in agreement with the recombination models.

This clonotype occurred a few times. The antigen this receptor binds is unknown. No much larger clone exists at a distance of one base, and base qualities are not known. The V and J ends are trimmed by 2 bases and 1 base, leaving 8 bases between them. CDR1 and CDR2 (MGHDK, SYGVNS) derive from the germline V gene. The CDR3 sequence holds 14 residues, the cysteine and phenylalanine included. Solely the CDR3 DNA is kept, with 42 bases framed from the first base. The library was produced with 5' RACE. Data came from an Illumina HiSeq 2000. A universal primer binding site was introduced by template switching, and a unique molecular identifier was present in the final cDNA, enabling accurate counting of TCR cDNA molecules. Specific primers in the conserved constant-segment region were used to synthesize first-strand cDNA for TCR alpha and beta chains. To control for contamination, every cDNA library carried two barcodes: a SMART-Mk sample barcode plus Illumina barcodes. TruSeq adapter sequences and Illumina sample barcodes were added in two successive PCR steps. Sequencing of the TCR alpha and beta cDNA libraries was done on the Illumina HiSeq platform using custom primers. The original methods were these. MiGEC processed the raw reads to extract unique molecular identifiers, while MiXCR was used to determine the CDR3 positions. For each individual, recombination models were inferred using an EM algorithm with the repgenHMM and IGoR tools. Shared clonotype analysis was performed with the tcR package in R, normalizing sharing by the product of cloneset sizes. To study raw recombination without the effects of thymic and clonal selection, out-of-frame nonproductive sequences were analyzed. The public reads were quality trimmed at Q25 with fastp and then assembled into clones with MiXCR by TCRdb, keeping productive beta chains. CDR3 protein duplicates are merged, each entry listing the most common genes and DNA. What appears here as the V and J calls and clone size reflects TCRdb's work, not the paper's. For this sample there are around 650,000 distinct CDR3 sequences; under 8.5% appear just once. The biggest ten clones account for 1.5% to 2% of the sample.

This sample also belongs to another study, concerning yellow fever vaccine responses in identical twins. In that second paper, the authors write: The T cell response to vaccination in identical twins was reported by the authors to appear partly convergent and partly personalized. The study precisely tracked vaccine-responding T cell clones in identical twins.

This receptor was taken from a woman between 18 and 29 years old in good health. Here the chain combines TRBV25-1 and TRBJ1-1, with the D gene too uncertain to name. The sequenced material came from PBMCs. DNA sequence: TGTGCCAGCAGTGAAGGGTTGTCGAACACTGAAGCTTTCTTT. It translates as CASSEGLSNTEAFF.